This T cell receptor (beta chain) was retrieved from a study of T cell repertoires in cytomegalovirus infection. TCRdb analysed the reads with MiXCR anew, one entry per CDR3 protein. The sample consists of a few hundred thousand distinct CDR3 sequences, about 15% of them appearing once. This clonotype was observed many times. Sample: CD8+ T cells from PBMCs. This sequence was found in a human donor in good health (CMV status not recorded). Some clones in this sample may be carry-over from other donors' samples.

The CDR3 coding sequence is TGTGCCAGTGGGGGGGAAGGGGGTCGCTATGGCTACACCTTC. Its protein product is CASGGEGGRYGYTF. The rearrangement uses TRBV7-8 and TRBJ1-2; D is possibly TRBD1 (6 bases). Germline V lookup: CDR1 SGHVS, CDR2 FQNEAQ. The CDR3 extends over 14 amino acids. Trimming cost V 9 bases and J 4 bases, with 18 bases left between them.